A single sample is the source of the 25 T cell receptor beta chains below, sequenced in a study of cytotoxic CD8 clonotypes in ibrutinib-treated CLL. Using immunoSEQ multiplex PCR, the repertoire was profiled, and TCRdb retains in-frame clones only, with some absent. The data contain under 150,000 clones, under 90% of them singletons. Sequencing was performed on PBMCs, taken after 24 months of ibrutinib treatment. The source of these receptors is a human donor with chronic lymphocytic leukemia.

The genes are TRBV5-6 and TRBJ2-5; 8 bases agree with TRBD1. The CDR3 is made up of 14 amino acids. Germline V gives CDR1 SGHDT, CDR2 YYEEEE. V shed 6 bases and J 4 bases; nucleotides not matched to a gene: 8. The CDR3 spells CASTDVGQGETQYF. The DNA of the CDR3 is TGTGCCAGCACCGACGTTGGACAGGGAGAGACCCAGTACTTC.

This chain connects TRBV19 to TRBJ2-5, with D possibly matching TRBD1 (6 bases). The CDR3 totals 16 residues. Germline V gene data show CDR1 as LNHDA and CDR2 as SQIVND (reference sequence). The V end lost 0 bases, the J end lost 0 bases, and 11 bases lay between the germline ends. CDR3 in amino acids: CASSIDRQANQETQYF. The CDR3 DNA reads TGTGCCAGTAGTATAGACCGACAGGCTAACCAAGAGACCCAGTACTTC.

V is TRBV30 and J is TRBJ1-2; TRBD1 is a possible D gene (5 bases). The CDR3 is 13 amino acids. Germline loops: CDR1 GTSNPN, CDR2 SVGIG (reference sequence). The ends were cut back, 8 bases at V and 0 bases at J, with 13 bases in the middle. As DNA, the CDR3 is TGTGCCGGGACGGACGGCGCTAACTATGGCTACACCTTC. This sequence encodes CAGTDGANYGYTF.

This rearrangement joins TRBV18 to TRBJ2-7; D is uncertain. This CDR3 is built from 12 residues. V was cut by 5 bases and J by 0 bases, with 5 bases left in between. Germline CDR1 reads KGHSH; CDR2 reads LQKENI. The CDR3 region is CASSEVSYEQYF. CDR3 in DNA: TGTGCCAGCTCAGAGGTCTCCTACGAGCAGTACTTC.

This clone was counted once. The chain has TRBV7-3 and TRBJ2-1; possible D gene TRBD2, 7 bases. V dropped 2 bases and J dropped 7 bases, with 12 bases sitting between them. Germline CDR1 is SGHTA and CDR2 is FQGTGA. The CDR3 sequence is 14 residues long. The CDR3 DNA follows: TGTGCCAGCAGCTTAGGGGGGGCGCCGAATGAGCAGTTCTTC. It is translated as CASSLGGAPNEQFF.

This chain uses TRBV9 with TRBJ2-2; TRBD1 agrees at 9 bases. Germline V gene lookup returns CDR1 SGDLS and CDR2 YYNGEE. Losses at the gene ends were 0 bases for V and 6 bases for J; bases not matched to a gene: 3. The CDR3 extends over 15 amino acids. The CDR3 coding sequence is TGTGCCAGCAGCGTAGGACAGGGGGAGGCCGGGGAGCTGTTTTTT. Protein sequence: CASSVGQGEAGELFF.

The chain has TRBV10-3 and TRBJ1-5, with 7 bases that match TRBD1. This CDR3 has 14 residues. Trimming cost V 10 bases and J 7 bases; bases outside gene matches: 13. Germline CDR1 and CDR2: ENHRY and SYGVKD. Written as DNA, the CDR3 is TGTGCCACCGGCGGTGAGGGGGCAGGGCAGCCCCAGCATTTT. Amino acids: CATGGEGAGQPQHF.

The CDR3 nucleotides read TGTGCCTGGAGTGCCAGACAGGACTCTGCAACTAATGAAAAACTGTTTTTT. Translating it yields CAWSARQDSATNEKLFF. This chain uses TRBV30 with TRBJ1-4, with a weak D call TRBD1 (6 bases). Germline loops: CDR1 GTSNPN, CDR2 SVGIG (reference sequence). The CDR3 sequence is 17 residues long. V was clipped by 1 base and J by 0 bases, with 15 bases between them.

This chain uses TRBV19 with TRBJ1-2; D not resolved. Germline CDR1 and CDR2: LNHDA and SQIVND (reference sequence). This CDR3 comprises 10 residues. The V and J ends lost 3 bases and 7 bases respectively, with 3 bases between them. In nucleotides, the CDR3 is TGTGCCAGTAGTATTTTTGGCTACACCTTC. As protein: CASSIFGYTF.

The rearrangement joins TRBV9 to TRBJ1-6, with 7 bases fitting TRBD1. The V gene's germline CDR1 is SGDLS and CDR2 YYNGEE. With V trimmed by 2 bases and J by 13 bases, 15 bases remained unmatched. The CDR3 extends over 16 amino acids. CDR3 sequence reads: CASSVAATNRGSPLHF. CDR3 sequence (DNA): TGTGCCAGCAGCGTTGCAGCCACGAACAGGGGTTCCCCCCTCCACTTT.

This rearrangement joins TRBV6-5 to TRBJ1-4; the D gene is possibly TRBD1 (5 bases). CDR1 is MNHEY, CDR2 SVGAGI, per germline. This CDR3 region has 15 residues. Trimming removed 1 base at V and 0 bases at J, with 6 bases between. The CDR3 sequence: CASSYLQATNEKLFF. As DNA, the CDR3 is TGTGCCAGCAGTTACTTACAGGCAACTAATGAAAAACTGTTTTTT.

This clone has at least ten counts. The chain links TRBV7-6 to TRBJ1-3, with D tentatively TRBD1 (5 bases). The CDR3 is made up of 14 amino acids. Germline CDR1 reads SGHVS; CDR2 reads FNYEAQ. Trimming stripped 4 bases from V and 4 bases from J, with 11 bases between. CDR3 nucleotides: TGTGCCAGCAGCTCAAATCGACAGGGAAACACCATATATTTT. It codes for CASSSNRQGNTIYF.

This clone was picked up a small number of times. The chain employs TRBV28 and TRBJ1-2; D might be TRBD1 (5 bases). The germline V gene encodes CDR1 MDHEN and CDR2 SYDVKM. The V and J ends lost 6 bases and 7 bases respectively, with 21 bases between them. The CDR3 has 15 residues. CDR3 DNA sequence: TGTGCCAGCAGCTCTCCCCAACCAGGGAGGGGTGGCTACACCTTC. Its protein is CASSSPQPGRGGYTF.

This CDR3 is CASSPDWDRRNEAFF. The CDR3, as DNA: TGTGCCAGCAGCCCGGACTGGGACAGGAGAAATGAAGCTTTCTTT. The chain has TRBV7-2 and TRBJ1-1, with 8 bases identical to TRBD1. Germline CDR1 and CDR2: SGHTA and FQGNSA. V trimming: 5 bases; J trimming: 7 bases; junction bases outside the gene matches: 12. The CDR3 totals 15 residues.

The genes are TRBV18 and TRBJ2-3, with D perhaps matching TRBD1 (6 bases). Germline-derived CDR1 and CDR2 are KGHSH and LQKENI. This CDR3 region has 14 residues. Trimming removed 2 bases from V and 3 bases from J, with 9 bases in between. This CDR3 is CASSPGGGTDTQYF. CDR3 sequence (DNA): TGTGCCAGCTCACCAGGGGGCGGGACAGATACGCAGTATTTT.

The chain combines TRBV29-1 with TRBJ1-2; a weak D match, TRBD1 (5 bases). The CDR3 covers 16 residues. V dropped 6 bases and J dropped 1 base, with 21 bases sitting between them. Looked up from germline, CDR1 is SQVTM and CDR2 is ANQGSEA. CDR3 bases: TGCAGCGTAACTGACAGAGCTACTATTTTTAACTATGGCTACACCTTC. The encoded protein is CSVTDRATIFNYGYTF.

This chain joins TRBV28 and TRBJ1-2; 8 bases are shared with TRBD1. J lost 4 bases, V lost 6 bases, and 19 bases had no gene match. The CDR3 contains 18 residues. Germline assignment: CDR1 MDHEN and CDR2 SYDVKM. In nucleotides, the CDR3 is TGTGCCAGCAGGCCGGGGGACAGGACAGGCCTCCCTTCCTATGGCTACACCTTC. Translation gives CASRPGDRTGLPSYGYTF.

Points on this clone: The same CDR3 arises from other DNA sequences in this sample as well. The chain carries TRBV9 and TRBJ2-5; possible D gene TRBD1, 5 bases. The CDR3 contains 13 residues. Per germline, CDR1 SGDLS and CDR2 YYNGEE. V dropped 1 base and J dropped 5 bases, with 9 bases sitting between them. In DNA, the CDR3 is TGTGCCAGCAGCGTACAGGGATGGGAGACCCAGTACTTC. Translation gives CASSVQGWETQYF.

CDR3 sequence reads: CASSLQDGDSEQYF. The DNA of the CDR3 is TGTGCCAGCAGTTTACAAGACGGAGACTCTGAGCAGTACTTC. The V gene is TRBV27, the J gene TRBJ2-7; the D is unclear. The germline V and J ends were trimmed by 2 bases and 7 bases, with 15 bases remaining between them. The germline gives CDR1 MNHEY, CDR2 SMNVEV (reference sequence). This CDR3 region has 14 residues.

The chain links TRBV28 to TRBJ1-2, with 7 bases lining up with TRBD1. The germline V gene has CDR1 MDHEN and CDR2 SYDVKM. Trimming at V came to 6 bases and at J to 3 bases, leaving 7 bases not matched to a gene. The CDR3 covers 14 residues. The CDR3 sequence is CASSVTRGDYGYTF. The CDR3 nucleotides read TGTGCCAGCAGCGTCACCAGGGGGGACTATGGCTACACCTTC.

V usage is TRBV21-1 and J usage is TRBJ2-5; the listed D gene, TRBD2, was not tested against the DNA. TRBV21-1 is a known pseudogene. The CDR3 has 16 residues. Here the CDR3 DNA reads TGTGCCAGCAGCCTCCCTAAGGGAGGGGCTCAAGAGACCCAGTACTTC. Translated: CASSLPKGGAQETQYF.

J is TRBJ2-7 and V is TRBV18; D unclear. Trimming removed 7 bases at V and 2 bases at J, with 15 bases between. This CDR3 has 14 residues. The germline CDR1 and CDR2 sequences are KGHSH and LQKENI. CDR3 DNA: TGTGCCAGCTGCCCACCCGGCAAGACCTACGAGCAGTACTTC. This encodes CASCPPGKTYEQYF. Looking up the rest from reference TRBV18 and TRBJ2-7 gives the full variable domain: NAGVMQNPRHLVRRRGQEARLRCSPMKGHSHVYWYRQLPEEGLKFMVYLQKENIIDESGMPKERFSAEFPKEGPSILRIQQVVRGDSAAYFCASCPPGKTYEQYFGPGTRLTVT.

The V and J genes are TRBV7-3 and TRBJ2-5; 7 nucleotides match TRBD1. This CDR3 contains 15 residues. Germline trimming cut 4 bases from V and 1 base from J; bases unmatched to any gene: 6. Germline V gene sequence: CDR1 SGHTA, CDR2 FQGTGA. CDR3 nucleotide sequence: TGTGCCAGCAGCTCGGCTGACAGGGCCCAAGAGACCCAGTACTTC. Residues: CASSSADRAQETQYF.

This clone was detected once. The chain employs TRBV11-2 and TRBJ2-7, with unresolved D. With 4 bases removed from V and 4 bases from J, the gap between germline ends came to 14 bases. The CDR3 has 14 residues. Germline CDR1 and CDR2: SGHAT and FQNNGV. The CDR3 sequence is CASSSDGPMYEQYF. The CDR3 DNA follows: TGTGCCAGCAGCTCGGACGGACCGATGTACGAGCAGTACTTC.

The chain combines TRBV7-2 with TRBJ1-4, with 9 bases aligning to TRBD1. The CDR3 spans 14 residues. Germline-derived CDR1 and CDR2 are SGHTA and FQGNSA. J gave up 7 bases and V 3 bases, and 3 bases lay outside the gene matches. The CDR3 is CASSLRQGGEKLFF. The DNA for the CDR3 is TGTGCCAGCAGCTTGAGACAGGGGGGTGAAAAACTGTTTTTT.